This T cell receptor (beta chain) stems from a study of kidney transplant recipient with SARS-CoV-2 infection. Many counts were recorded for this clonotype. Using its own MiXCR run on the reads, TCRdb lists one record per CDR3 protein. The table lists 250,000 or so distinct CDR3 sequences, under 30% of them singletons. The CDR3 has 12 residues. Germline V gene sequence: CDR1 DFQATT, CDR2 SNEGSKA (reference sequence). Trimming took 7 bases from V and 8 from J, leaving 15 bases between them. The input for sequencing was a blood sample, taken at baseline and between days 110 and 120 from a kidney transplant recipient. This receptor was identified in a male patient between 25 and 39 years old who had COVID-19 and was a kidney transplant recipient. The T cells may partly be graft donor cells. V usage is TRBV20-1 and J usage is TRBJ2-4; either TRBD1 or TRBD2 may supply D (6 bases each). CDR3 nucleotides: TGCAGTGACAGAGGGGGGTTCTACATTCAGTACTTC. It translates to CSDRGGFYIQYF.